These 12 T cell receptor beta chains were all obtained from the same sample, sequenced in a study of cytomegalovirus exposure and HLA in healthy donors. This PCR relied on a set of 60 Vbeta primers and 13 Jbeta primers. Some clones are missing from TCRdb's copy, which holds only in-frame ones; the method was immunoSEQ multiplex PCR. The sample records 110,000 to 150,000 clones, around 79% being singletons. The material sequenced was PBMCs. These receptors were collected from a man in his late teens or twenties in good health and CMV-seronegative.

The chain employs TRBV4-1 and TRBJ1-2; 8 bases line up with TRBD1. Unmatched junction bases numbered 8, after V lost 1 base and J lost 4 bases. Germline V gene lookup returns CDR1 MGHRA and CDR2 YSYEKL. The CDR3 covers 16 residues. The CDR3 region is CASSQVSGQGVYGYTF. For the CDR3, the DNA is TGCGCCAGCAGCCAAGTTTCAGGACAGGGAGTCTATGGCTACACCTTC.

The V gene is TRBV4-1, the J gene TRBJ2-1; 9 positions agree with TRBD1. The germline V gene encodes CDR1 MGHRA and CDR2 YSYEKL. Trimming at V came to 1 base and at J to 5 bases, leaving 6 bases not matched to a gene. The CDR3 loop spans 16 amino acids. In DNA form, the CDR3 reads TGCGCCAGCAGCCAAGTGGGGACAGGGTCCCACAATGAGCAGTTCTTC. Its translation: CASSQVGTGSHNEQFF.

The chain couples TRBV7-6 to TRBJ1-2; a weak D match, TRBD1 (6 bases). The CDR3 consists of 14 residues. V was shortened by 4 bases and J by 5 bases, with 14 bases between the two germline ends. Germline assignment: CDR1 SGHVS and CDR2 FNYEAQ. CDR3 sequence reads: CASSSSVQGYGYTF. The DNA of the CDR3 is TGTGCCAGCAGCTCAAGCGTACAGGGTTATGGCTACACCTTC. Complete variable domain (other parts from reference TRBV7-6 and TRBJ1-2): GAGVSQSPRYKVTKRGQDVALRCDPISGHVSLYWYRQALGQGPEFLTYFNYEAQQDKSGLPNDRFSAERPEGSISTLTIQRTEQRDSAMYRCASSSSVQGYGYTFGSGTRLTVV.

The J gene is TRBJ2-2, the V gene TRBV5-6, with a tentative D call TRBD1 (5 bases). V gave up 1 base and J gave up 1 base, with 11 bases separating them. The CDR3 extends over 16 amino acids. Per germline, CDR1 SGHDT and CDR2 YYEEEE. CDR3 loop: CASSLTPTGNTGELFF. CDR3 in DNA: TGTGCCAGCAGCTTGACCCCCACAGGGAACACCGGGGAGCTGTTTTTT.

The gene calls are TRBV6-1 and TRBJ1-5, with TRBD1 as a possible D gene (5 bases). V was clipped by 4 bases and J by 5 bases, with 27 bases between them. The length of the CDR3 is 19 residues. The germline V gene encodes CDR1 MNHNS and CDR2 SASEGT. CDR3 nucleotides: TGTGCCAGCAGTGGTACCCGACCTGGGGGGGACCATGGGGATCAGCCCCAGCATTTT. Residues: CASSGTRPGGDHGDQPQHF.

This clone was counted only a few times. Germline is not matched at one junction end, which may reflect a read error. The chain links TRBV5-1 to TRBJ2-5, with TRBD1 identical over 9 bases. CDR1 is SGHRS and CDR2 is YFSETQ in the germline V gene. The CDR3 is made up of 16 amino acids. The CDR3 nucleotides read TGCGCCAGCAGTTTGGAGGGGACAGGGAATCACGAGACCCAGTACTTC. Residues: CASSLEGTGNHETQYF.

The CDR3 DNA reads as TGCGCCAGCAGCTCGGGACAGGCGGGCGGCTACACCTTC. Translated, it gives CASSSGQAGGYTF. The rearrangement uses TRBV5-1 and TRBJ1-2; 8 bases line up with TRBD1. CDR1 and CDR2 (germline): SGHRS, YFSETQ. V gave up 3 bases and J gave up 8 bases; unmatched junction bases: 6. The CDR3 length is 13 residues.

V usage is TRBV19 and J usage is TRBJ1-1; D unclear. CDR3 length: 14 amino acids. Germline values: CDR1 LNHDA, CDR2 SQIVND (reference sequence). V was cut by 3 bases and J by 0 bases, with 8 bases left in between. The CDR3 spells CASSMSFMNTEAFF. CDR3 DNA: TGTGCCAGTAGTATGAGCTTTATGAACACTGAAGCTTTCTTT.

The chain employs TRBV7-2 and TRBJ1-6, with a tentative D call TRBD1 (6 bases). Germline V CDR1 and CDR2: SGHTA, FQGNSA. V gave up 5 bases and J gave up 6 bases, with 17 bases separating them. The CDR3 has 16 amino acids. The CDR3 nucleotides are TGTGCCAGCAGCATAAGCAGGGGCCTCCCTAATTCACCCCTCCACTTT. Translating it yields CASSISRGLPNSPLHF.

V gene TRBV10-3 combines with J gene TRBJ2-7; possible D gene TRBD1, 6 bases. The CDR3 is made up of 14 amino acids. The germline CDR1 and CDR2 sequences are ENHRY and SYGVKD. V lost 3 bases to trimming and J lost 4 bases, with 13 bases between them. In DNA, the CDR3 is TGTGCCATCAGTGATACCACAGGGAGTTACGAGCAGTACTTC. Protein: CAISDTTGSYEQYF.

This clone appeared once. The V call is TRBV10-3, the J call TRBJ2-5; 8 bases agree with TRBD1. With 2 bases clipped from V and 7 bases from J, the junction kept 15 bases outside the gene matches. The germline gives CDR1 ENHRY, CDR2 SYGVKD. The CDR3 loop spans 17 amino acids. CDR3 residues: CAISEGDRGIGGVTQYF. DNA for the CDR3: TGTGCCATCAGTGAGGGAGACAGGGGAATTGGAGGTGTGACCCAGTACTTC.

With regard to this clone: The junction and the germline gene differ at one end; a read error may be behind it. This chain connects TRBV7-7 to TRBJ2-5, with D possibly matching TRBD2 (7 bases). There are 15 residues in the CDR3. Germline lookup yields CDR1 SSHAT and CDR2 FNYEAQ (reference sequence). The CDR3 protein is CASSSLGGLQETQYF. In DNA, the CDR3 is TGTGCTAGCAGTTCGCTGGGGGGGCTTCAAGAGACCCAGTACTTC.